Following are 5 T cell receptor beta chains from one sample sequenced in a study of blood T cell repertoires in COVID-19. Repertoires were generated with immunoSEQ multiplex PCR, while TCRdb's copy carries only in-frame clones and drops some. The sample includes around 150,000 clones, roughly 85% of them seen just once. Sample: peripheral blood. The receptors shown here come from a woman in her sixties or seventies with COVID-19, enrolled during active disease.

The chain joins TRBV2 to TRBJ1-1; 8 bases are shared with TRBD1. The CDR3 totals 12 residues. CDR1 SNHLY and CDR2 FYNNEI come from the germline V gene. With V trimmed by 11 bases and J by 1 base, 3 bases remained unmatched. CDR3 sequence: CAAGTGNTEAFF. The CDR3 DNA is TGTGCCGCTGGGACAGGGAACACTGAAGCTTTCTTT.

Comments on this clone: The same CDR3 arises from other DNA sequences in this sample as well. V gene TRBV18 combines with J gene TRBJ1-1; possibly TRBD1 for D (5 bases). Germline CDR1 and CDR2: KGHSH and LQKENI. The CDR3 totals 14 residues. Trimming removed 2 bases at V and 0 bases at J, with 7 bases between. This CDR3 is CASSPDSLNTEAFF. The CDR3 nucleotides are TGTGCCAGCTCACCAGACAGTTTGAACACTGAAGCTTTCTTT.

The DNA for the CDR3 is TGTGCCAGCAGGAAACAGGGATATCAGCCCCAGCATTTT. Its protein product is CASRKQGYQPQHF. The chain employs TRBV2 and TRBJ1-5, with D possibly matching TRBD1 (6 bases). This CDR3 has 13 residues. The ends were cut back, 6 bases at V and 5 bases at J, with 11 bases in the middle. In germline, CDR1 is SNHLY, CDR2 FYNNEI.

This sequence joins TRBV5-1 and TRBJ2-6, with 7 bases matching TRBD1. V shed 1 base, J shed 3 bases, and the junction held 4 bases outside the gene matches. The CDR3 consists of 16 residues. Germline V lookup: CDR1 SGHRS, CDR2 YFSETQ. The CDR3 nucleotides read TGCGCCAGCAGCTTGACAGGGGTGATTGGGGCCAACGTCCTGACTTTC. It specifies CASSLTGVIGANVLTF.

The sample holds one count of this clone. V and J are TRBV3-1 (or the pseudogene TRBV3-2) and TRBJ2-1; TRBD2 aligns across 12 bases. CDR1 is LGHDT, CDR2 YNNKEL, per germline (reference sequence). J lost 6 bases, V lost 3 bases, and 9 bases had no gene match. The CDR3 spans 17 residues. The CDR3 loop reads CASSQWTSGIGVNEQFF. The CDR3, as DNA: TGTGCCAGCAGCCAGTGGACTAGCGGGATAGGGGTCAATGAGCAGTTCTTC.